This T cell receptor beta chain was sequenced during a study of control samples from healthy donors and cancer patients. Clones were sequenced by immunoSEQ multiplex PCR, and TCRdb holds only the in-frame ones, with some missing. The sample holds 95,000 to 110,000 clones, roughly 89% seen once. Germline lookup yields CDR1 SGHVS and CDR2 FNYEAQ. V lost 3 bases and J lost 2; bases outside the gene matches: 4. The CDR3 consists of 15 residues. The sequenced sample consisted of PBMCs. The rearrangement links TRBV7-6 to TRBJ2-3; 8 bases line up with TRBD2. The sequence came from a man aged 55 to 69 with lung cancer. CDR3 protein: CASSFGLASTDTQYF. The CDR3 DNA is TGTGCCAGCAGCTTTGGACTAGCCTCCACAGATACGCAGTATTTT.